The 11 T cell receptor beta chains listed next were all sequenced from one sample in a study of OX40 agonist ivuxolimab in advanced cancers. The protocol was immunoSEQ multiplex PCR, while the TCRdb copy is restricted to in-frame clones and leaves out a portion. This table holds about 36,000 clones, 70% to 90% found once. Material: CD4+ or CD8+ T cells sorted from blood, obtained in a trial of the OX40 agonist ivuxolimab. These receptors were obtained from an adult with an advanced solid tumor such as melanoma, head and neck, liver or kidney cancer.

Written as DNA, the CDR3 is TGTGCCACCTGGGGTAGCGTTAGCTCCTACGAGCAGTACTTC. As protein: CATWGSVSSYEQYF. The rearrangement uses TRBV2 and TRBJ2-7; D is perhaps TRBD2 (5 bases). Trimming left V 10 bases short and J 0 bases short, with 16 bases between. The CDR3 has 14 amino acids. Germline CDR1 is SNHLY and CDR2 is FYNNEI.

The chain recombines TRBV27 with TRBJ2-7, with 11 bases lining up with TRBD1. CDR3 size: 14 residues. The germline V gene has CDR1 MNHEY and CDR2 SMNVEV (reference sequence). Trimming took 0 bases from V and 8 from J; bases not matched to a gene: 3. The CDR3 region has the DNA TGTGCCAGCAGTTTATCGGGACAGGGGGAGAAGCAGTACTTC. It yields the protein CASSLSGQGEKQYF.

The chain uses TRBV11-3 and TRBJ2-7; a possible D gene is TRBD2 (6 bases). V lost 5 bases and J lost 2, with 19 bases in between. The CDR3 spans 16 residues. Germline V CDR1 and CDR2: SGHNT, YENEEA. The CDR3 DNA reads as TGTGCCAGCAGCGCAGGACGGGGGACTGGTCCCTACGAGCAGTACTTC. Translating it yields CASSAGRGTGPYEQYF.

The chain links TRBV5-4 to TRBJ2-5; weak D call: TRBD2 (6 bases). The CDR3 contains 13 residues. The germline CDR1 and CDR2 sequences are SGHNT and YYREEE (reference sequence). Trimming removed 3 bases at V and 1 base at J, with 7 bases between. The CDR3 loop is CASSWDSQETQYF. For the CDR3, the DNA is TGTGCCAGCAGCTGGGACTCCCAAGAGACCCAGTACTTC.

V is TRBV28 and J is TRBJ2-2, with a possible D match to TRBD2 (5 bases). The germline V gene has CDR1 MDHEN and CDR2 SYDVKM. V lost 3 bases and J 4 bases, leaving 12 bases between the germline ends. This CDR3 is 15 amino acids long. CDR3 protein: CASSFGDQLTGELFF. In DNA form, the CDR3 reads TGTGCCAGCAGTTTCGGGGATCAGCTCACCGGGGAGCTGTTTTTT.

The chain combines TRBV5-4 with TRBJ2-7, with D possibly called TRBD1 or TRBD2 (6 bases each). The germline gives CDR1 SGHNT, CDR2 YYREEE (reference sequence). Trimming removed 4 bases at V and 3 bases at J, with 14 bases between. The CDR3 length is 14 residues. This CDR3 is CASSGGPAGYEQYF. For the CDR3, the DNA is TGTGCCAGCAGCGGGGGCCCAGCGGGCTACGAGCAGTACTTC. The full variable domain, completed using reference TRBV5-4 and TRBJ2-7, is ETGVTQSPTHLIKTRGQQVTLRCSSQSGHNTVSWYQQALGQGPQFIFQYYREEENGRGNFPPRFSGLQFPNYSSELNVNALELDDSALYLCASSGGPAGYEQYFGPGTRLTVT.

This chain connects TRBV7-3 to TRBJ2-1; 9 bases map to TRBD2. J gave up 5 bases and V 5 bases, and 10 bases lay outside the gene matches. The CDR3 runs 16 residues. CDR1 and CDR2 from the germline V gene are SGHTA and FQGTGA. CDR3 nucleotides: TGTGCCAGCAGCCCACGGGCTAGCGGGGTCAACAATGAGCAGTTCTTC. Protein product: CASSPRASGVNNEQFF. The whole variable domain, remainder taken from reference TRBV7-3 and TRBJ2-1, is GAGVSQTPSNKVTEKGKYVELRCDPISGHTALYWYRQSLGQGPEFLIYFQGTGAADDSGLPNDRFFAVRPEGSVSTLKIQRTERGDSAVYLCASSPRASGVNNEQFFGPGTRLTVL.

The CDR3: CASSMILDEQYF. CDR3 DNA sequence: TGTGCCAGCAGCATGATCCTAGACGAGCAGTACTTC. The chain combines TRBV7-6 with TRBJ2-7, with unresolved D. Germline CDR1 SGHVS, CDR2 FNYEAQ. V dropped 5 bases and J dropped 5 bases, with 10 bases sitting between them. CDR3 size: 12 residues.

The chain carries TRBV7-9 and TRBJ2-7; no clear D. Germline CDR1 and CDR2: SEHNR and FQNEAQ (reference sequence). The V end lost 0 bases, the J end lost 5 bases, and 5 bases lay between the germline ends. The CDR3 is made up of 12 amino acids. CDR3 protein: CASSLAKNEQYF. DNA for the CDR3: TGTGCCAGCAGCTTAGCGAAAAACGAGCAGTACTTC.

The rearrangement uses TRBV5-1 and TRBJ1-3; unclear D gene. This CDR3 contains 14 residues. Germline loops: CDR1 SGHRS, CDR2 YFSETQ. Trimming shortened V by 4 bases and J by 2 bases, and 10 bases separated the two germline ends. The CDR3: CASSEGFTGNTIYF. In DNA form, the CDR3 reads TGCGCCAGCAGCGAGGGCTTCACTGGAAACACCATATATTTT.

This clone was observed a single time. The J gene is TRBJ1-2, the V gene TRBV5-6, with TRBD1 as a possible D gene (6 bases). The CDR3 length is 15 residues. Trimming left V 4 bases short and J 2 bases short, with 15 bases between. CDR1 and CDR2 (germline): SGHDT, YYEEEE. The CDR3 DNA reads as TGTGCCAGCAGCCTCCTCACGGGACAAAACTATGGCTACACCTTC. Translation: CASSLLTGQNYGYTF.